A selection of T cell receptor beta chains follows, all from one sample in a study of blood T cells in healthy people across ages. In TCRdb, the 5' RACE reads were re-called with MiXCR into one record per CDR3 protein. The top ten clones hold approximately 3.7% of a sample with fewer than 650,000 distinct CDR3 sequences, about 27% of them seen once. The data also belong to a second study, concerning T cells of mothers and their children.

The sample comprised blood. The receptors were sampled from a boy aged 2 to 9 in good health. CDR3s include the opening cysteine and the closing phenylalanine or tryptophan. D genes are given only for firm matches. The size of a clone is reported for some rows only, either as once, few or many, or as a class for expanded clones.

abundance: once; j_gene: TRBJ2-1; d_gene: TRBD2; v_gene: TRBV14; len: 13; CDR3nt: TGTGCCAGCAGCCTCCGACTAGCGAAGGAGCAGTTCTTC; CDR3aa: CASSLRLAKEQFF
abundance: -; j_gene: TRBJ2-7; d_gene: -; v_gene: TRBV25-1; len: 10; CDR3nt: TGTGCCAGCAGTAGCGGGGAGCAGTACTTC; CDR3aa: CASSSGEQYF
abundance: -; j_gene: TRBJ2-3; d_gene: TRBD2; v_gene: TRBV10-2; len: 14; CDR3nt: TGCGCCAGCAGTGCCGCGGGGGGCACAGATACGCAGTATTTT; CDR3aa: CASSAAGGTDTQYF
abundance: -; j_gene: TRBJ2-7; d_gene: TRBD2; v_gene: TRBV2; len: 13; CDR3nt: TGTGCCAGCAAGCTAGCGGGAGAATACGAGCAGTACTTC; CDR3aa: CASKLAGEYEQYF
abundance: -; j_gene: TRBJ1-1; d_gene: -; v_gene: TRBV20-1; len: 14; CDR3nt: TGCAGTGCTAGAGGTCAATTCGTGAACACTGAAGCTTTCTTT; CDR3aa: CSARGQFVNTEAFF
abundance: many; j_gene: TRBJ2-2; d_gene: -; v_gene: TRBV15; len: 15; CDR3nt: TGTGCCACCAGCGGGCCCAGGGTTAACACCGGGGAGCTGTTTTTT; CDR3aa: CATSGPRVNTGELFF
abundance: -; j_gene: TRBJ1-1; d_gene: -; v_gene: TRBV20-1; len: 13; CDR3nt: TGCAGTGCTGGGGTGAGTGGGAACACTGAAGCTTTCTTT; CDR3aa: CSAGVSGNTEAFF
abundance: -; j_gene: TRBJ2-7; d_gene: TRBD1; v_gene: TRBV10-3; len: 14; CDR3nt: TGTGCCATCAGTGAATCGGACAGGGTGTGCGAGCAGTACTTC; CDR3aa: CAISESDRVCEQYF
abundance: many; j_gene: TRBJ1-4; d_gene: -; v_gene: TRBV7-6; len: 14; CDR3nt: TGTGCCAGCAGCTTACGGGGGTCTAATGAAAAACTGTTTTTT; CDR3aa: CASSLRGSNEKLFF
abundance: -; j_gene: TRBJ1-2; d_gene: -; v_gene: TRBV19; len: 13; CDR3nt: TGTGCCAGTAGTGCCAGGGCTAACTATGGCTACACCTTC; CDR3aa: CASSARANYGYTF
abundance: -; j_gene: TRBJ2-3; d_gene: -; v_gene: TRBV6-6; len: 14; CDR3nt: TGTGCCAGCAGAGACACCCCTAGCACAGATACGCAGTATTTT; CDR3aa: CASRDTPSTDTQYF
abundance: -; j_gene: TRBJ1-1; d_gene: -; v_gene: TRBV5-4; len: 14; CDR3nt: TGTGCCAGCAGCCTCCAGGGTCGCGGCACTGAAGCTTTCTTT; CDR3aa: CASSLQGRGTEAFF
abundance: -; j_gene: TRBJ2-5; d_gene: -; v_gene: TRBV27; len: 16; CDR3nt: TGTGCCAGCAGTTTATCGAGTTTACTGCGAGGCGGGGAGCAGTACTTC; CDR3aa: CASSLSSLLRGGEQYF
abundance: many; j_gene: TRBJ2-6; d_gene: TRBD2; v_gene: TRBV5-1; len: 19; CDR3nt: TGCGCCAGCAGCCTACAACCTAGCGGGGGGGCAGTTGGGGCCAACGTCCTGACTTTC; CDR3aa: CASSLQPSGGAVGANVLTF
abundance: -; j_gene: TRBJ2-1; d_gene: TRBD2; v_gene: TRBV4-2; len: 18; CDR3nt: TGTGCCAGCAGCCGAGGAATTACTAGCGGGAGTATTTACAATGAGCAGTTCTTC; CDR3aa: CASSRGITSGSIYNEQFF
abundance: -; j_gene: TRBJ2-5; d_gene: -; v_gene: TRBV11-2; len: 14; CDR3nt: TGTGCCAGCAGCTCGCTAAGGGGGACGCAGACCCAGTACTTC; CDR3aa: CASSSLRGTQTQYF
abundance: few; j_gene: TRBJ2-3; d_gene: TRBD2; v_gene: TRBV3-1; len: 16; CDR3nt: TGTGCCAGCAGCCTCCCTAGCGGGAGGGCCACAGATACGCAGTATTTT; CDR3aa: CASSLPSGRATDTQYF
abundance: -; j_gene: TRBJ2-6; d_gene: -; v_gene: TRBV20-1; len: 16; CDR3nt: TGCAGTGCCATTGCGGGCCAACCCTCTGGGGCCAACGTCCTGACTTTC; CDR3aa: CSAIAGQPSGANVLTF
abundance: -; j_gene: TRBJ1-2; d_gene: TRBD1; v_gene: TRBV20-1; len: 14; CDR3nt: TGCAGTGCTAGAGTTGCAGGGGGGGTCTATGGCTACACCTTC; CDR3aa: CSARVAGGVYGYTF
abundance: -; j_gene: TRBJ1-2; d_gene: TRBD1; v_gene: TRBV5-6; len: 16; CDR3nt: TGTGCCAGCAGCTTGCGGGGACAGGGCCTCATCTATGGCTACACCTTC; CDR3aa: CASSLRGQGLIYGYTF
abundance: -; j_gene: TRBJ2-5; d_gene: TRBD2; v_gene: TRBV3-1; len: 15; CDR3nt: TGTGCCAGCAGCCAAGGGACTAGCGGCGTGGAGACCCAGTACTTC; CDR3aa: CASSQGTSGVETQYF
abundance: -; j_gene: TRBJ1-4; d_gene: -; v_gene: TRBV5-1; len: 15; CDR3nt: TGCGCCAGCAGCTTGGAGGAGGAAGTACAAGAAAAACTGTTTTTT; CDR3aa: CASSLEEEVQEKLFF
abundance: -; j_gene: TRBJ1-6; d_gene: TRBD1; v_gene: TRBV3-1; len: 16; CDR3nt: TGTGCCAGCAGCCAAATCACGACAGGGGGGAATTCACCCCTCCACTTT; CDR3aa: CASSQITTGGNSPLHF
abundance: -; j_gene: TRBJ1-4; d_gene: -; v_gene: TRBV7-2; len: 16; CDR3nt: TGTGCCAGCAGCCCCCACACAGGGTTTGCTAATGAAAAACTGTTTTTT; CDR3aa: CASSPHTGFANEKLFF
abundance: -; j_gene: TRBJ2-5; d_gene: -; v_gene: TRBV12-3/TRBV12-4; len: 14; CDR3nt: TGTGCCAGCAGTTTAGCTATGGGTCAAGAGACCCAGTACTTC; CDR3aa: CASSLAMGQETQYF
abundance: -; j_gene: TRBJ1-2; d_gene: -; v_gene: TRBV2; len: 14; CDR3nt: TGTGCCAGCAGTGAAGTGGGCCGGAGGGCCGGCTACACCTTC; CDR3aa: CASSEVGRRAGYTF
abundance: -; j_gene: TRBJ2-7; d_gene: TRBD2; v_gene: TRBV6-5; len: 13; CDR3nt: TGTGCCAGCAGTTACTCGGGGAGGGACGAGCAGTACTTC; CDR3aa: CASSYSGRDEQYF
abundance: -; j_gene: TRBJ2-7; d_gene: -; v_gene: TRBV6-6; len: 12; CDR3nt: TGTGCCAGCAAGACGGAGGGGAGGGAGCAGTACTTC; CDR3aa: CASKTEGREQYF
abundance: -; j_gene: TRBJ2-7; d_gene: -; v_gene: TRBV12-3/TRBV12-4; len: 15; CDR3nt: TGTGCCAGCAGTATCAAGGCGCGGGGTCCCTACGAGCAGTACTTC; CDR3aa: CASSIKARGPYEQYF
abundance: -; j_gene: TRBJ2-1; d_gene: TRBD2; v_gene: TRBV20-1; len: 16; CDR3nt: TGCAGTGCTGGACCCCCTGTAGCGGGAGGTATGGATGAGCAGTTCTTC; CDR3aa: CSAGPPVAGGMDEQFF
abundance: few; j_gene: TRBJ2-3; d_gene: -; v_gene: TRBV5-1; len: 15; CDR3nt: TGCGCCAGCAGCTTTGGCGGGTCGGGAGCAGATACGCAGTATTTT; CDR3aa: CASSFGGSGADTQYF
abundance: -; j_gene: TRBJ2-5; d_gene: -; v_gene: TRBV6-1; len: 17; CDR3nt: TGTGCCAGCAGTGAAACGTTAGAAAGGGGGAGGCGAGAGACCCAGTACTTC; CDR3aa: CASSETLERGRRETQYF
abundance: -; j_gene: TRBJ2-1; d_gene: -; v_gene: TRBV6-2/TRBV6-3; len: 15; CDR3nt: TGTGCCAGCCATAGCCCTTCGGCGGGGCCGAAGGAGCAGTTCTTC; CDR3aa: CASHSPSAGPKEQFF
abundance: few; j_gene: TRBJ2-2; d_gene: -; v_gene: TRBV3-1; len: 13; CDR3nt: TGTGCCAGCAGCCTAACAGAAGCCGGGGAGCTGTTTTTT; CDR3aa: CASSLTEAGELFF
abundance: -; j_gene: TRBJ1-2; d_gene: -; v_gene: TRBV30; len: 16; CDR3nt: TGTGCCTGGGGTAGATTGTCTAGACAGATTAACTATGGCTACACCTTC; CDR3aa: CAWGRLSRQINYGYTF
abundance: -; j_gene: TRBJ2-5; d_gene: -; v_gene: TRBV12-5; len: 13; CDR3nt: TGTGCTAGTGGTTTGGGTGCGATGGAGACCCAGTACTTC; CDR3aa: CASGLGAMETQYF
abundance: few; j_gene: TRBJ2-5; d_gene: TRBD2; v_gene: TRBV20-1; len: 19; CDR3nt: TGCAGTGCTAGAGATGCGACGGGACTAGCGGGAGCCTTTGGAGAGACCCAGTACTTC; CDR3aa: CSARDATGLAGAFGETQYF
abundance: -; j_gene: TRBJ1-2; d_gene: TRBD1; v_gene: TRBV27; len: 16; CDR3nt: TGTGCCAGCAGTTTACTCGGGACAGGGGGCGAACCTGGCTACACCTTC; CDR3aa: CASSLLGTGGEPGYTF
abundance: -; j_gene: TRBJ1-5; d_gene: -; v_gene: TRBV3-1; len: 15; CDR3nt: TGTGCCAGCAGAGGCGACAGGTCAACCGATCAGCCCCAGCATTTT; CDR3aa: CASRGDRSTDQPQHF
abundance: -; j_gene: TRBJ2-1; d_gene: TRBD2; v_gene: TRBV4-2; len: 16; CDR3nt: TGTGCCAGCAGCCGACTTAGCGGGTCGGACTACAATGAGCAGTTCTTC; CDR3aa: CASSRLSGSDYNEQFF
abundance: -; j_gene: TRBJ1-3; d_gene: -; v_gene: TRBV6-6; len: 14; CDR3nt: TGTGCCAGCAGGGACGGTTTCTCTGGAAACACCATATATTTT; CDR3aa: CASRDGFSGNTIYF
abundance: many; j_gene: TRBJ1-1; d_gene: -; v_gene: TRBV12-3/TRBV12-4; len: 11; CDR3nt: TGTGCCAGCAGCCTAGGGGGTGAAGCTTTCTTT; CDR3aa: CASSLGGEAFF
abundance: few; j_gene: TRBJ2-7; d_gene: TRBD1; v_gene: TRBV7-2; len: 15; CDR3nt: TGTGCCAGCAGCTTAGGAGGGGACAGGGGATACGAGCAGTACTTC; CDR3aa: CASSLGGDRGYEQYF
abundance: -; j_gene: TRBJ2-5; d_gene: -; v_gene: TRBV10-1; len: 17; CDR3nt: TGCGCCAGCAGTGAGTCGATGGCTAGCGAGAGCCAAGAGACCCAGTACTTC; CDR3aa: CASSESMASESQETQYF
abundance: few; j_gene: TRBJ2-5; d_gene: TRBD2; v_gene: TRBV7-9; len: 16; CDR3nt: TGTGCCAGCAGCTCACCCTTGACTAGCGGGCTAGAGACCCAGTACTTC; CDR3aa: CASSSPLTSGLETQYF
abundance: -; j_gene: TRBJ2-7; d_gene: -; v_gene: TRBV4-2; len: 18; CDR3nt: TGTGCCAGCAGCCAAGAGGAGAACGGGGGGCTTAACTCCTACGAGCAGTACTTC; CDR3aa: CASSQEENGGLNSYEQYF
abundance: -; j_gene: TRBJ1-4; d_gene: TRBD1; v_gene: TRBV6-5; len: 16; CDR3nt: TGTGCCAGCAGTTACTCGGGGACAGGGGGCTTTGAAAAACTGTTTTTT; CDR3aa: CASSYSGTGGFEKLFF
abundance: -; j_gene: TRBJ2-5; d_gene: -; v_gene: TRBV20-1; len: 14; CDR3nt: TGCAGTGCTAGAGATCTGGGGAGCCAAGAGACCCAGTACTTC; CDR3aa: CSARDLGSQETQYF
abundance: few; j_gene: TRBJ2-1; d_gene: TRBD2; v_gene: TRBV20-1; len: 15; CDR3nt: TGCAGTGGGGCCCCTCGGACTAGCGGGGGGGTAGAGCAGTTCTTC; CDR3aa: CSGAPRTSGGVEQFF
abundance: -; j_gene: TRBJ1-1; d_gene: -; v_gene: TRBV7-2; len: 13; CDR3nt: TGTGCCAGCAGCTTCATAGGGAACACTGAAGCTTTCTTT; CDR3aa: CASSFIGNTEAFF
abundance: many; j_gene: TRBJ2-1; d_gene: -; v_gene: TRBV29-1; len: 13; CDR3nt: TGCAGCGTCCAGGGGGGTGGATACAATGAGCAGTTCTTC; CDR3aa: CSVQGGGYNEQFF
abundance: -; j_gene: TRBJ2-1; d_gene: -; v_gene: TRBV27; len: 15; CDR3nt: TGTGCCAGCAGTTTAGCGCAAGTCAACAATGAGCGGCAGTTCTTC; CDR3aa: CASSLAQVNNERQFF
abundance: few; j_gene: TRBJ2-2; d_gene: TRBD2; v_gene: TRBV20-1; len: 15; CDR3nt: TGCAGTGCCCTCACCGGGACTACCCACACCGGGGAGCTGTCTTTT; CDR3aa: CSALTGTTHTGELSF
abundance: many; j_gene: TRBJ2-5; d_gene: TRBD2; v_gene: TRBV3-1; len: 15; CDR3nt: TGCGCCAGCAGCTTGGGTCTAGCGGGGGGAGAGACCCAGTACTTC; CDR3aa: CASSLGLAGGETQYF
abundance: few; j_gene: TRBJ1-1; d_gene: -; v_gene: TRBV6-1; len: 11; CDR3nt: TGTGCCATTGAGGGGCCTACTGAAGCTTTCTTT; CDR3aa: CAIEGPTEAFF
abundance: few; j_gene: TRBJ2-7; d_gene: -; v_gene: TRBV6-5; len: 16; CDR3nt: TGTGCCAGCAGTTCCTCGGACAGATATAGAATCTACGAGCAGTACTTC; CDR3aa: CASSSSDRYRIYEQYF
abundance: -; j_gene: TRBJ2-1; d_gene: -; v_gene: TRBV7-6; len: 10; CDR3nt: TGTGCCAGCAGCGACCCTGAGCAGTTCTTC; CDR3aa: CASSDPEQFF
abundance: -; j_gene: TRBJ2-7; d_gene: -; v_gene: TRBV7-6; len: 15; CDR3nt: TGTGCCAGCAGCCGTACCGGGACCGAACCTAACGAGCAGTACTTC; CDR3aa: CASSRTGTEPNEQYF
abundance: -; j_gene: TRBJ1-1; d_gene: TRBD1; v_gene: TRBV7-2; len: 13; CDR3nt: TGTGCCAGCAGCTTAGGGACAGGCTCAATCGCTTTCTTT; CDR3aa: CASSLGTGSIAFF
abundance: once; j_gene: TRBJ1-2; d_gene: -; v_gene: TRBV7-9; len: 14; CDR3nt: TGTGCCAGCAGCTTATTCGGAGTTCGCTATGGCTACACCTTC; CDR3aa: CASSLFGVRYGYTF